This is a list of T cell receptor beta chains from one sample in a study of blood T cell repertoires in COVID-19. Sequencing was performed with immunoSEQ multiplex PCR; in TCRdb, only in-frame clones are kept and a portion is missing. Among about 67,000 clones listed, 70% to 90% were seen once. The sample taken for sequencing was peripheral blood. These receptors were obtained from a man aged 45-65 years with active COVID-19. Both conserved end residues are part of each CDR3. The D gene is left open where the match is weak. Clone sizes are given selectively: once, few, many, or a class where the clone is expanded.

clone size	D gene	J gene	V gene	CDR3 protein	CDR3 DNA
once	TRBD2	TRBJ2-1	TRBV11-2	CASSLGWAGVRNEQFF	TGTGCCAGCAGCTTAGGATGGGCGGGAGTAAGGAATGAGCAGTTCTTC
-	TRBD1	TRBJ1-4	TRBV28	CASSLLGQGSGEKLFF	TGTGCCAGCAGTTTATTGGGACAGGGAAGCGGTGAAAAACTGTTTTTT
-	-	TRBJ2-7	TRBV6-6	CASTLDIPVLYEQYF	TGTGCCAGCACCTTGGACATCCCGGTGCTCTACGAGCAGTACTTC
-	TRBD1	TRBJ1-3	TRBV10-3	CAISERQGGSGNTIYF	TGTGCCATCAGTGAGCGACAGGGGGGGTCTGGAAACACCATATATTTT
-	TRBD1	TRBJ2-7	TRBV4-1	CASSQDPWTGANSYEQYF	TGCGCCAGCAGCCAAGACCCATGGACAGGAGCTAATTCCTACGAGCAGTACTTC
-	TRBD2	TRBJ2-7	TRBV6-5	CASRAGGPREQYF	TGTGCCAGCCGGGCGGGAGGGCCGAGAGAGCAGTACTTC
-	-	TRBJ1-5	TRBV4-1	CASSQVGRGNSNQPQHF	TGCGCCAGCAGCCAAGTTGGCAGGGGAAACAGCAATCAGCCCCAGCATTTT
-	-	TRBJ1-6	TRBV27	CASSRGIGHSPLHF	TGTGCCAGCAGCCGGGGTATCGGTCATTCACCCCTCCACTTT
-	-	TRBJ2-7	TRBV14	CASSSANRQYF	TGTGCCAGCAGTTCCGCCAACAGGCAGTACTTC
-	TRBD2	TRBJ2-7	TRBV18	CASSPGASGSGGAYEQYF	TGTGCCAGCTCACCGGGGGCTAGCGGGAGTGGCGGGGCCTACGAGCAGTACTTC
-	-	TRBJ2-3	TRBV10-3	CAISGWGFTDTQYF	TGTGCCATCAGTGGGTGGGGCTTCACAGATACGCAGTATTTT
-	TRBD2	TRBJ2-3	TRBV3-1/TRBV3-2	CASSRSGTSSDTQYF	TGTGCCAGCAGTCGTTCCGGGACTAGCAGCGATACGCAGTATTTT
-	TRBD2	TRBJ2-5	TRBV6-5	CASSYSAGGPETQYF	TGTGCCAGCAGTTACTCAGCGGGGGGGCCAGAGACCCAGTACTTC
-	-	TRBJ2-5	TRBV6-2/TRBV6-3	CASSYSSSRNQETQYF	TGTGCCAGCAGTTACTCGAGTAGCCGAAACCAAGAGACCCAGTACTTC
few	TRBD1	TRBJ2-7	TRBV12-3/TRBV12-4	CASSSGQGHEQYF	TGTGCCAGCAGTTCCGGACAGGGGCACGAGCAGTACTTC
-	TRBD1	TRBJ2-1	TRBV7-2	CASSFTPGTASEQFF	TGTGCCAGCAGCTTCACACCAGGGACAGCCAGCGAGCAGTTCTTC
-	TRBD2	TRBJ2-5	TRBV20-1	CSASPVAGIQETQYF	TGCAGTGCTAGTCCGGTAGCGGGGATCCAAGAGACCCAGTACTTC
-	TRBD1	TRBJ2-1	TRBV7-3	CASSFSQGTGEQFF	TGTGCCAGCAGCTTCTCACAGGGGACAGGTGAGCAGTTCTTC
-	TRBD1	TRBJ2-7	TRBV11-3	CASSSRDRMSREQYF	TGTGCCAGCAGCTCCCGGGACAGGATGTCCCGCGAGCAGTACTTC
-	TRBD1	TRBJ1-2	TRBV6-6	CASRTGAEYGYTF	TGTGCCAGCAGGACAGGGGCAGAATATGGCTACACCTTC
-	-	TRBJ2-7	TRBV4-2	CASSQDRLARTYEQYF	TGTGCCAGCAGCCAAGACCGACTGGCGCGAACCTACGAGCAGTACTTC
-	-	TRBJ2-5	TRBV6-5	CASNGGALQETQYF	TGTGCCAGCAACGGGGGAGCGCTCCAAGAGACCCAGTACTTC
-	TRBD2	TRBJ2-7	TRBV5-1	CASSLLTDASGSYEQYF	TGCGCCAGCAGCTTGCTAACCGACGCTAGCGGGTCCTACGAGCAGTACTTC
-	-	TRBJ2-3	TRBV7-8	CASSLGQTDTQYF	TGTGCCAGCAGCTTAGGTCAGACAGATACGCAGTATTTT